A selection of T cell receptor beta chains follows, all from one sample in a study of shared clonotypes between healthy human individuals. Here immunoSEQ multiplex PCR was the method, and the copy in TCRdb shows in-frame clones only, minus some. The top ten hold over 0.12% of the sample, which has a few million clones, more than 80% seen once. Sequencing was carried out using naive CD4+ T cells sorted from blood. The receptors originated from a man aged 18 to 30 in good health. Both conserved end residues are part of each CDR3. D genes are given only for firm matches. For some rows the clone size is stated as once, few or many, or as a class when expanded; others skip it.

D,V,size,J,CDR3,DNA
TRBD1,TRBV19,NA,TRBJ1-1,CASKAGTDLNTEAFF,TGTGCCAGTAAGGCCGGGACAGATCTGAACACTGAAGCTTTCTTT
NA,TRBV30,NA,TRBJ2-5,CAWGIGGKETQYF,TGTGCCTGGGGCATAGGGGGGAAAGAGACCCAGTACTTC
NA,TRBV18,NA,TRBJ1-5,CASSASPGLINQPQHF,TGTGCCAGCTCAGCCAGTCCGGGACTCATCAATCAGCCCCAGCATTTT
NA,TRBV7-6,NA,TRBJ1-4,CASSLGVRQGLFF,TGTGCCAGCAGCTTAGGAGTACGGCAGGGACTGTTTTTT
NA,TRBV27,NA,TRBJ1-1,CASSLAPKNRNTEAFF,TGTGCCAGCAGTTTAGCCCCAAAGAACCGGAACACTGAAGCTTTCTTT
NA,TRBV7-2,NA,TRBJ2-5,CASSLDVETQYF,TGTGCCAGCAGCTTAGATGTCGAGACCCAGTACTTC
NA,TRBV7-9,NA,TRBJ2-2,CASSLSIVFGGPNTGELFF,TGTGCCAGCAGCTTATCCATCGTTTTCGGGGGGCCGAACACCGGGGAGCTGTTTTTT
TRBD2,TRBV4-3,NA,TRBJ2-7,CASSQESGGSSYEQYF,TGCGCCAGCAGCCAAGAATCGGGCGGGAGCTCCTACGAGCAGTACTTC
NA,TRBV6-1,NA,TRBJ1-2,CASSEALAVSGGYTF,TGTGCCAGCAGTGAAGCATTGGCAGTTTCGGGCGGCTACACCTTC
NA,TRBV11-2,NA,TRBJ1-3,CASSLRGGGNTIYF,TGTGCCAGCAGCTTACGGGGCGGCGGAAACACCATATATTTT
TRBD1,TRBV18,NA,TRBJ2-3,CASSLAGTGVRDTQYF,TGTGCCAGCTCACTCGCCGGGACAGGGGTACGAGATACGCAGTATTTT
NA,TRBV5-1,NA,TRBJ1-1,CASSLMTGFPETEAFF,TGCGCCAGCAGCTTAATGACAGGATTCCCAGAGACTGAAGCTTTCTTT
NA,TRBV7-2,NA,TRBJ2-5,CASSYSGSETQYF,TGTGCCAGCAGCTATTCAGGGTCCGAGACCCAGTACTTC
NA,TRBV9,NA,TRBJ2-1,CASSTGGSAGEQFF,TGTGCCAGCAGCACAGGAGGTTCAGCAGGTGAGCAGTTCTTC
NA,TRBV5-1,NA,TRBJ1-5,CASSLAGRGQPQHF,TGCGCCAGCAGCTTGGCAGGGAGGGGGCAGCCCCAGCATTTT
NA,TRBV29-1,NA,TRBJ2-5,CSVAPRVPQETQYF,TGCAGCGTTGCTCCCAGGGTCCCCCAAGAGACCCAGTACTTC
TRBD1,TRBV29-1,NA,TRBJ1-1,CSVGTGGSYTEAFF,TGCAGCGTTGGGACAGGGGGCTCGTACACTGAAGCTTTCTTT
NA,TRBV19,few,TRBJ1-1,CASSMRDYLAFF,TGTGCCAGTAGTATGCGGGATTACCTAGCTTTCTTT
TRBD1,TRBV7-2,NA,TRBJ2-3,CASSYRGTGGTDTQYF,TGTGCCAGCAGCTACCGCGGGACAGGGGGCACAGATACGCAGTATTTT
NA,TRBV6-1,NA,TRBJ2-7,CASRDDTTNSYEQYF,TGTGCCAGCAGGGATGACACAACGAACTCCTACGAGCAGTACTTC
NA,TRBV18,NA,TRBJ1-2,CASSHVDSDNYGYTF,TGTGCCAGCTCCCACGTTGACAGTGATAACTATGGCTACACCTTC
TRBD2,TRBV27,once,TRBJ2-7,CASSSLRLAGAYEQYF,TGTGCCAGCAGTTCCCTCCGACTAGCGGGGGCCTACGAGCAGTACTTC
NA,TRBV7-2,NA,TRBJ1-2,CASSLDRPPANYGYTF,TGTGCCAGCAGCTTAGATAGGCCACCAGCTAACTATGGCTACACCTTC
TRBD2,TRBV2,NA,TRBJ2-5,CASGGVARGETQYF,TGTGCCAGCGGGGGGGTGGCTAGAGGGGAGACCCAGTACTTC
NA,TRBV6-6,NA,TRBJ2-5,CASSSPLPQEETQYF,TGTGCCAGCAGCTCCCCCCTCCCACAGGAAGAGACCCAGTACTTC
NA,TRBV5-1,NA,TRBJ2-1,CASSLEGSGGYNEQFF,TGCGCCAGCAGCTTGGAGGGGAGTGGGGGATACAATGAGCAGTTCTTC
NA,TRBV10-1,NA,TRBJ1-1,CASRPGPQNTEAFF,TGCGCCAGCAGGCCGGGACCGCAGAACACTGAAGCTTTCTTT
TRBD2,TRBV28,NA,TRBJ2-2,CASRTSLRRGELFF,TGTGCCAGCCGGACTAGCCTACGAAGGGGGGAGCTGTTTTTT
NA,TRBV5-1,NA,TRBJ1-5,CASSFRTDNQPQHF,TGCGCCAGCAGCTTCAGGACAGACAATCAGCCCCAGCATTTT
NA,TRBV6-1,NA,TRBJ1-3,CANQAGPGNTIYF,TGTGCCAACCAGGCGGGACCTGGAAACACCATATATTTT
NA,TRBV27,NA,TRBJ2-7,CASSLNRQNYEQYF,TGTGCCAGCAGTTTAAACCGACAAAACTACGAGCAGTACTTC
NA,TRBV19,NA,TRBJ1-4,CASSIGGQGFGEKLFF,TGTGCCAGTAGTATCGGGGGCCAGGGGTTCGGTGAAAAACTGTTTTTT
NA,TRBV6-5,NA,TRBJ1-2,CASSHRGSPFYGYTF,TGTGCCAGCAGCCACCGAGGTAGCCCCTTCTATGGCTACACCTTC
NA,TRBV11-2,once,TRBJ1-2,CASSPVGARLYGYTF,TGTGCCAGCAGCCCGGTGGGCGCCAGACTCTATGGCTACACCTTC
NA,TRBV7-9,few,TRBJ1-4,CASSPPNAAAKLFF,TGTGCCAGCAGCCCACCTAACGCCGCGGCAAAACTGTTTTTT
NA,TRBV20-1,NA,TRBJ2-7,CSAASNEQYF,TGCAGTGCTGCAAGTAACGAGCAGTACTTC
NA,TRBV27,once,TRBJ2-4,CASSFWGPKNIQYF,TGTGCCAGCAGTTTTTGGGGGCCCAAAAACATTCAGTACTTC
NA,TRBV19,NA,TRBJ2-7,CASSTGQPYEQYF,TGTGCCAGTAGTACAGGACAGCCCTACGAGCAGTACTTC
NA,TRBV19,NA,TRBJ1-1,CASSILGAITEAFF,TGTGCCAGTAGTATCCTAGGGGCAATTACTGAAGCTTTCTTT
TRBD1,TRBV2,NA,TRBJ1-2,CASSGQGRGYTF,TGTGCCAGCAGTGGACAGGGTCGCGGCTACACCTTC
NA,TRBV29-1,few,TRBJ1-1,CSVGQGSEAFF,TGCAGCGTTGGGCAGGGTTCTGAAGCTTTCTTT
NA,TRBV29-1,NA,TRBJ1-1,CSVARNLNTEAFF,TGCAGCGTTGCAAGGAACCTGAACACTGAAGCTTTCTTT
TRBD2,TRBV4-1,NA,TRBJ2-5,CASSQPTSRPDQYF,TGCGCCAGCAGCCAACCGACTAGCAGACCCGACCAGTACTTC
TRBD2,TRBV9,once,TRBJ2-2,CASSAASGRSVTGELFF,TGTGCCAGCAGCGCGGCTAGCGGGAGGTCGGTCACCGGGGAGCTGTTTTTT
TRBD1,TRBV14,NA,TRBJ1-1,CASSHMDRMNTEAFF,TGTGCCAGCAGCCATATGGACAGGATGAACACTGAAGCTTTCTTT
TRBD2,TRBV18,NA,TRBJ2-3,CASSPSSGSQTDTQYF,TGTGCCAGCTCACCGAGTAGCGGGAGTCAGACAGATACGCAGTATTTT
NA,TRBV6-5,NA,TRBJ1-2,CASLSQGGSYTF,TGTGCCAGCTTGTCACAGGGCGGTAGCTACACCTTC
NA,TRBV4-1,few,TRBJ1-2,CASSHPGTLGYTF,TGCGCCAGCAGCCACCCCGGGACTCTCGGCTACACCTTC
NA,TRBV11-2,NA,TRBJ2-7,CASSLGRGVYEQYF,TGTGCCAGCAGCTTAGGGCGAGGAGTTTACGAGCAGTACTTC
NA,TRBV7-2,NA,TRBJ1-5,CASSLAQGSHQPQHF,TGTGCCAGCAGCTTAGCCCAGGGCTCGCATCAGCCCCAGCATTTT
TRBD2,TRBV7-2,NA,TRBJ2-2,CASSLLGTSPGELFF,TGTGCCAGCAGCTTATTGGGGACTAGTCCCGGGGAGCTGTTTTTT
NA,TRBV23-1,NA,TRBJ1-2,CASSHSRLTNYGYTF,TGCGCCAGCAGTCATAGCCGCCTCACTAACTATGGCTACACCTTC
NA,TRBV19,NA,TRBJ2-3,CASRQGTSTDTQYF,TGTGCCAGTAGACAAGGGACTAGCACAGATACGCAGTATTTT